The 25 T cell receptor beta chains reported below all come from one sample, sequenced in a study of blood T cell repertoires in COVID-19. Profiling relied on immunoSEQ multiplex PCR, and the TCRdb table lists in-frame clones only, not all of them. Altogether approximately 290,000 clones are present, approximately 83% being singletons, with the ten largest covering roughly 4.3%. Sequencing used PBMCs or T cells enriched from blood (not recorded which). Source of these receptors: a woman in her twenties or thirties who had recovered from COVID-19.

CDR3 sequence: CAWSVPGTGFGQPQHF. CDR3 nucleotide sequence: TGTGCCTGGAGTGTTCCCGGGACAGGGTTCGGTCAGCCCCAGCATTTT. The chain employs TRBV30 and TRBJ1-5; 9 bases match TRBD1. The CDR3 has 16 residues. V lost 0 bases and J lost 6; bases outside the gene matches: 9. Germline V lookup: CDR1 GTSNPN, CDR2 SVGIG (reference sequence).

The V and J genes are TRBV18 and TRBJ1-1; D is perhaps TRBD1 (5 bases). CDR1 KGHSH and CDR2 LQKENI come from the germline V gene. This CDR3 spans 16 amino acids. Trimming took 2 bases from V and 7 from J, leaving 20 bases between them. The CDR3 DNA is TGTGCCAGCTCACCAACCACCGGCGGGACTTCAGGTGAAGCTTTCTTT. This gives the protein CASSPTTGGTSGEAFF.

On this clone: Within the sample, other DNA sequences also encode this same CDR3. J is TRBJ1-1 and V is TRBV5-6, with D unclear. This CDR3 is built from 12 residues. The germline V gene encodes CDR1 SGHDT and CDR2 YYEEEE. V was shortened by 1 base and J by 5 bases, with 6 bases between the two germline ends. The CDR3, as DNA: TGTGCCAGCAGCTTGCGAGGGACTGAAGCTTTCTTT. Translated: CASSLRGTEAFF.

The chain couples TRBV3-1 (or the pseudogene TRBV3-2) to TRBJ1-4; D possibly corresponds to TRBD1 (5 bases). Germline V lookup: CDR1 LGHDT, CDR2 YNNKEL (reference sequence). The CDR3 has 13 residues. The V gene lost 4 bases and the J gene lost 5 bases, with 8 bases spanning the gap. DNA of the CDR3: TGTGCCAGCAGCCCAGACAGAAATGAAAAACTGTTTTTT. Its protein product is CASSPDRNEKLFF.

The CDR3 is CASSIPRQPQHF. Here the CDR3 DNA reads TGTGCCAGTAGTATCCCCCGGCAGCCCCAGCATTTT. The V and J genes are TRBV19 and TRBJ1-5; no clear D. Germline CDR1 is LNHDA and CDR2 is SQIVND (reference sequence). The CDR3 consists of 12 residues. Between the trimmed V and J ends, which lost 3 bases and 7 bases, there was a span of 7 bases.

This clone occurred a few times. The genes are TRBV6-6 and TRBJ1-2; D may be TRBD1 (5 bases). This CDR3 contains 16 residues. V was trimmed by 5 bases and J by 6 bases, leaving 22 bases between them. Germline-derived CDR1 and CDR2 are MNHNY and SVGAGI (reference sequence). The CDR3 reads CASSQTQVRGGDGYTF. In DNA, the CDR3 is TGTGCCAGCAGTCAAACACAGGTCAGAGGTGGGGATGGCTACACCTTC.

The chain is built from TRBV6-6 and TRBJ2-7, with TRBD2 matching over 14 bases. After removal of 6 bases from V and 7 bases from J, the junction contained 5 bases not matched to a gene. The CDR3 length is 14 residues. Germline CDR1 reads MNHNY; CDR2 reads SVGAGI (reference sequence). In nucleotides, the CDR3 is TGTGCCAGCAGCGGGACTAGCGGGAGAACTGAGCAGTACTTC. It is translated as CASSGTSGRTEQYF.

The chain carries TRBV5-1 and TRBJ1-2, with TRBD1 as a possible D gene (5 bases). CDR3 size: 13 residues. Germline CDR1 reads SGHRS; CDR2 reads YFSETQ. Trimming took 1 base from V and 4 from J, leaving 8 bases between them. The CDR3 is CASSLQGTYGYTF. The CDR3 DNA reads TGCGCCAGCAGCTTGCAGGGTACCTATGGCTACACCTTC.

The rearrangement uses TRBV18 and TRBJ2-2, with a weak D call TRBD1 (6 bases). This CDR3 region has 14 residues. Trimming shortened V by 2 bases and J by 4 bases, and 8 bases separated the two germline ends. Germline assignment: CDR1 KGHSH and CDR2 LQKENI. The CDR3 sequence: CASSPGQTTGELFF. The CDR3 region has the DNA TGTGCCAGCTCACCAGGACAGACCACCGGGGAGCTGTTTTTT. Full variable domain (missing parts from reference TRBV18 and TRBJ2-2): NAGVMQNPRHLVRRRGQEARLRCSPMKGHSHVYWYRQLPEEGLKFMVYLQKENIIDESGMPKERFSAEFPKEGPSILRIQQVVRGDSAAYFCASSPGQTTGELFFGEGSRLTVL.

The CDR3 bases are TGTGCCAGCAGCTTAGGCAGGGTTGGCACTGAAGCTTTCTTT. Amino acids: CASSLGRVGTEAFF. This chain uses TRBV11-2 with TRBJ1-1, with D possibly TRBD1 on 5 matching bases. Germline V gives CDR1 SGHAT, CDR2 FQNNGV. This CDR3 has 14 amino acids. V was cut by 1 base and J by 4 bases, with 10 bases left in between.

The V gene is TRBV6-5, the J gene TRBJ1-2, with 10 bases that match TRBD1. The CDR3 is made up of 15 amino acids. CDR1 and CDR2 (germline): MNHEY, SVGAGI. The trim removed 6 bases at V and 8 bases at J, leaving 12 bases unmatched. The CDR3 coding sequence is TGTGCCAGCAGCACGACAGGGGGCCCCTATTGGGGCTACACCTTC. Translation gives CASSTTGGPYWGYTF.

CDR3 nucleotide sequence: TGCAGTGCCGGGTCACCCCTCCACTTT. Protein product: CSAGSPLHF. V and J are TRBV20-1 and TRBJ1-6; no clear D gene. This CDR3 has 9 amino acids. CDR1 and CDR2 (germline): DFQATT, SNEGSKA (reference sequence). With 6 bases removed from V and 10 bases from J, the gap between germline ends came to 4 bases.

The chain uses TRBV7-8 and TRBJ1-1, with D tentatively TRBD1 (5 bases). Germline V gene lookup returns CDR1 SGHVS and CDR2 FQNEAQ. The CDR3 extends over 13 amino acids. V was pared by 5 bases and J by 8 bases, with 15 bases between. The CDR3: CASSLGQAREAFF. CDR3 nucleotides: TGTGCCAGCAGCCTAGGACAAGCCCGGGAAGCTTTCTTT. The variable domain in full, with the rest retrieved from reference TRBV7-8 and TRBJ1-1, is GAGVSQSPRYKVAKRGQDVALRCDPISGHVSLFWYQQALGQGPEFLTYFQNEAQLDKSGLPSDRFFAERPEGSVSTLKIQRTQQEDSAVYLCASSLGQAREAFFGQGTRLTVV.

This clone was counted once. The chain has TRBV4-2 and TRBJ2-7; TRBD1 might be the D (5 bases). Germline CDR1 reads LGHNA; CDR2 reads YNFKEQ. The V and J ends lost 3 bases and 4 bases respectively, with 19 bases between them. This CDR3 is 16 amino acids long. Here the CDR3 reads CASSQGDEDTLYEQYF. CDR3 DNA: TGTGCCAGCAGCCAGGGTGATGAGGACACCCTTTACGAGCAGTACTTC.

The J gene is TRBJ2-3, the V gene TRBV7-3, with a weak D call TRBD2 (6 bases). The germline CDR1 and CDR2 sequences are SGHTA and FQGTGA. The V and J ends lost 2 bases and 3 bases respectively, with 15 bases between them. The CDR3 runs to 16 residues. The chain's CDR3 is CASSLWRAGRTDTQYF. CDR3 nucleotides: TGTGCCAGCAGCTTATGGAGGGCAGGGAGGACAGATACGCAGTATTTT.

The chain is built from TRBV3-1 (or the pseudogene TRBV3-2) and TRBJ2-2; TRBD2 is a possible D gene (5 bases). CDR3 size: 17 residues. V lost 4 bases, J lost 6 bases, and 21 bases lay in between. Germline V gives CDR1 LGHDT, CDR2 YNNKEL (reference sequence). The CDR3 nucleotides read TGTGCCAGCAGCCTCCTCGGAAGGCTAGCTGTATCCGGGGAGCTGTTTTTT. Translation: CASSLLGRLAVSGELFF.

The gene calls are TRBV29-1 and TRBJ1-1; perhaps TRBD1 as D (5 bases). CDR1 and CDR2 from the germline V gene are SQVTM and ANQGSEA. The CDR3 contains 11 residues. V lost 6 bases to trimming and J lost 7 bases, with 12 bases between them. Written as DNA, the CDR3 is TGCAGCGTGATGGCGGGACTTGAAGCTTTCTTT. This sequence encodes CSVMAGLEAFF.

This rearrangement joins TRBV7-2 to TRBJ1-2; TRBD1 might be the D (6 bases). Trimming pared 6 bases from V and 6 bases from J, leaving 14 bases between. Germline assignment: CDR1 SGHTA and CDR2 FQGNSA. This CDR3 has 13 residues. CDR3 nucleotide sequence: TGTGCCAGCAGTTTACAGGGACTGGATGGCTACACCTTC. Its translation is CASSLQGLDGYTF.

V and J are TRBV28 and TRBJ2-1, with 8 bases fitting TRBD2. Germline V gene data show CDR1 as MDHEN and CDR2 as SYDVKM. There are 15 residues in the CDR3. The V segment lost 3 bases and the J segment 7 bases; nucleotides outside the gene matches: 8. The CDR3 loop is CASSFESGGLNEQFF. CDR3 in DNA: TGTGCCAGCAGTTTCGAGTCGGGGGGGCTGAATGAGCAGTTCTTC. Based on the CDR3 plus reference TRBV28 and TRBJ2-1, the full variable domain is DVKVTQSSRYLVKRTGEKVFLECVQDMDHENMFWYRQDPGLGLRLIYFSYDVKMKEKGDIPEGYSVSREKKERFSLILESASTNQTSMYLCASSFESGGLNEQFFGPGTRLTVL.

This clone was counted a few times. The chain has TRBV19 and TRBJ1-2, with D possibly TRBD1 on 6 matching bases. Trimming shortened V by 7 bases and J by 3 bases, and 27 bases separated the two germline ends. From germline, CDR1 is LNHDA and CDR2 SQIVND (reference sequence). The length of the CDR3 is 18 residues. CDR3 DNA sequence: TGTGCCAGTACCCCTAATAGCCTCCGACAGGAGCCTTACTATGGCTACACCTTC. It encodes CASTPNSLRQEPYYGYTF.

CDR3 coding DNA: TGTGCCAGCAGGGCGGGGAGGTGGGGAAGAGAGACCCAGTACTTC. Its protein product is CASRAGRWGRETQYF. The V call is TRBV7-8, the J call TRBJ2-5; TRBD2 is a possible D gene (6 bases). Germline values: CDR1 SGHVS, CDR2 FQNEAQ. Trimming pared 6 bases from V and 4 bases from J, leaving 18 bases between. The CDR3 is 15 residues long.

The chain links TRBV5-1 to TRBJ2-6; D ambiguous. CDR3 size: 15 residues. The germline CDR1 and CDR2 sequences are SGHRS and YFSETQ. V was pared by 1 base and J by 0 bases, with 5 bases between. The CDR3 coding sequence is TGCGCCAGCAGCTTGAGAGACTCTGGGGCCAACGTCCTGACTTTC. As protein: CASSLRDSGANVLTF.

The chain has TRBV29-1 and TRBJ1-1; 7 bases are a match to TRBD1. Germline CDR1 and CDR2: SQVTM and ANQGSEA. The trim removed 7 bases at V and 0 bases at J, leaving 2 bases unmatched. The CDR3 covers 12 residues. The CDR3 coding sequence is TGCAGCGCCGACAGGGTGAACACTGAAGCTTTCTTT. Its protein product is CSADRVNTEAFF.

In the case of this clone: In the same sample, other DNA sequences code for this CDR3. The V call is TRBV5-1, the J call TRBJ1-2, with 7 bases aligning to TRBD1. After removal of 3 bases from V and 6 bases from J, the junction contained 2 bases not matched to a gene. CDR1 SGHRS and CDR2 YFSETQ come from the germline V gene. The CDR3 contains 12 residues. The chain's CDR3 is CASSSDRDGYTF. The CDR3 coding sequence is TGCGCCAGCAGCTCAGACAGGGATGGCTACACCTTC.

A few counts support this clone. This chain joins TRBV10-3 and TRBJ1-2; the match to TRBD1 covers 7 bases. The CDR3 is 14 amino acids. V trimming: 8 bases; J trimming: 2 bases; junction bases outside the gene matches: 8. CDR1 and CDR2 from the germline V gene are ENHRY and SYGVKD. CDR3 in amino acids: CAIRGQERNYGYTF. The CDR3 DNA reads TGTGCCATCCGCGGACAGGAGAGGAACTATGGCTACACCTTC.